This paragraph reports one TCR beta chain. Antigen unknown. This sample was included in a study of vaccination effects on CD4 cells after COVID-19. Study-wide background: It was two doses of either the BNT162b2 or mRNA-1273 vaccine that participants received. General study points: Among infection- and vaccine-induced clones, marked clonal contraction occurred late after vaccination.

Investigators separated out CD4+ T cells once about eleven days of culture had passed. V was clipped by 2 bases and J by 4 bases, with 11 bases between them. CDR1 KGHSH and CDR2 LQKENI come from the germline V gene. This CDR3 spans 14 amino acids. Generated by immunoSEQ multiplex PCR, the TCRdb table keeps only in-frame clones and is missing some. The repertoire has around 70,000 clones, roughly three quarters of them found once; the top ten carry around 2%. The sequencing used CD4+ T cells from PBMCs cultured without peptide, collected before COVID-19 vaccination. The sequence derives from a human donor who received a COVID-19 vaccine. The V and J genes are TRBV18 and TRBJ1-1, with a possible D match to TRBD1 (5 bases). The DNA for the CDR3 is TGTGCCAGCTCACCAGAGGGCAGGGCCACTGAAGCTTTCTTT. It specifies CASSPEGRATEAFF.